Presented here are 26 T cell receptor beta chains from one specimen sequenced in a study of T cells in Graves' hyperthyroidism and ophthalmopathy. Template material for amplifying TCR beta CDR3 regions consisted of RNA transcripts. The HTBI primer set drove a first-round RT-PCR of the TCR CDR3. TCRdb passed the multiplex PCR reads through MiXCR, listing each CDR3 protein once. Here the sample spans approximately 530,000 distinct CDR3 sequences, approximately 20% being singletons. Material: blood. These TCRs come from a man aged 40-49 years with Graves' ophthalmopathy.

The CDR3 sequence: CSARDVARSTDTQYF. The DNA of the CDR3 is TGCAGTGCTAGAGATGTAGCGAGAAGCACAGATACGCAGTATTTT. The chain couples TRBV20-1 to TRBJ2-3, with D tentatively TRBD2 (5 bases). This CDR3 region has 15 residues. Germline loops: CDR1 DFQATT, CDR2 SNEGSKA (reference sequence). V dropped 0 bases and J dropped 0 bases, with 10 bases sitting between them.

The V gene is TRBV19, the J gene TRBJ2-3; 11 bases fit TRBD2. V dropped 4 bases and J dropped 3; count of bases not matched to a gene: 9. The CDR3 sequence is 17 residues long. From germline, CDR1 is LNHDA and CDR2 SQIVND (reference sequence). The DNA of the CDR3 is TGTGCCAGTAGTACCCTTACTAGCGGGAGTACGACAGATACGCAGTATTTT. Residues: CASSTLTSGSTTDTQYF.

The sample holds many counts of this clonotype. The DNA of the CDR3 is TGTGCCATCAGTGAGGGACAGTGGAACTATGGCTACACCTTC. This encodes CAISEGQWNYGYTF. The V and J genes are TRBV10-3 and TRBJ1-2; perhaps TRBD1 as D (6 bases). The CDR3 length is 14 residues. The germline CDR1 and CDR2 sequences are ENHRY and SYGVKD. The V and J ends lost 2 bases and 2 bases respectively, with 9 bases between them.

This clonotype was seen many times. The V gene is TRBV7-9, the J gene TRBJ2-5; 10 bases are a match to TRBD1. Trimming took 4 bases from V and 4 from J; bases not matched to a gene: 3. The CDR3 extends over 14 amino acids. Germline-derived CDR1 and CDR2 are SEHNR and FQNEAQ (reference sequence). This CDR3 reads CASSSTGGTETQYF. CDR3 coding DNA: TGTGCCAGCAGCTCGACAGGGGGCACAGAGACCCAGTACTTC.

This clonotype was seen ten or more times. This sequence joins TRBV20-1 and TRBJ2-1; D gene uncertain. Germline CDR1 is DFQATT and CDR2 is SNEGSKA (reference sequence). This CDR3 has 14 residues. Trimming removed 5 bases from V and 0 bases from J, with 11 bases in between. The CDR3 region has the DNA TGCAGTGCTTCGGGCGTATACTCCTACAATGAGCAGTTCTTC. This codes for CSASGVYSYNEQFF.

The chain joins TRBV11-2 to TRBJ2-7; the match to TRBD2 covers 8 bases. Germline lookup yields CDR1 SGHAT and CDR2 FQNNGV. The length of the CDR3 is 15 residues. After removal of 10 bases from V and 7 bases from J, the junction contained 18 bases not matched to a gene. The CDR3 spells CATTASAGVGAEQYF. The DNA of the CDR3 is TGTGCCACCACAGCCTCAGCGGGGGTAGGGGCGGAGCAGTACTTC.

A few counts support this clonotype. The V gene is TRBV20-1, the J gene TRBJ2-7, with 11 bases matching TRBD1. CDR1 is DFQATT and CDR2 is SNEGSKA in the germline V gene (reference sequence). The V gene end was trimmed by 5 bases and the J gene end by 5 bases; junction bases not matched to a gene: 5. This CDR3 region has 13 residues. CDR3 nucleotides: TGCAGTGCTGGGGGACAGGGGGAACACGAGCAGTACTTC. Translating it yields CSAGGQGEHEQYF.

The V gene is TRBV7-9, the J gene TRBJ2-5; 7 nucleotides align to TRBD2. The CDR3 covers 15 residues. V shed 5 bases, J shed 4 bases, and the junction held 10 bases outside the gene matches. Germline CDR1 is SEHNR and CDR2 is FQNEAQ (reference sequence). CDR3 DNA sequence: TGTGCCAGCAGCCCCGGCCCCCCGGGGGGAGAGACCCAGTACTTC. Translation gives CASSPGPPGGETQYF.

The sample holds many counts of this clonotype. The gene calls are TRBV30 and TRBJ2-7, with 14 bases matching TRBD2. Germline V gene sequence: CDR1 GTSNPN, CDR2 SVGIG (reference sequence). The CDR3 totals 15 residues. Germline trimming cut 0 bases from V and 5 bases from J; bases unmatched to any gene: 3. For the CDR3, the DNA is TGTGCCTGGAGTGTTTGGACTAGCGGGGGGAACGAGCAGTACTTC. Translation gives CAWSVWTSGGNEQYF.

This clonotype was observed a handful of times. The CDR3 DNA reads TGTGCCAGCAGCTTCCCGACCGGGACTACCTCATACAATGAGCAGTTCTTC. Encoded protein: CASSFPTGTTSYNEQFF. The genes are TRBV7-2 and TRBJ2-1; 7 bases map to TRBD2. CDR3 length: 17 residues. Germline V CDR1 and CDR2: SGHTA, FQGNSA. Losses at the gene ends were 3 bases for V and 4 bases for J; bases not matched to a gene: 12.

With respect to this clonotype: A much larger clone lies a single base off, so this may be a read error. The genes are TRBV15 and TRBJ1-2, with D unclear. This CDR3 is built from 13 residues. V lost 8 bases and J lost 2, with 12 bases in between. Germline V gives CDR1 LNHNV, CDR2 YYDKDF (reference sequence). Written as DNA, the CDR3 is TGTGCCACCGGCATCAACCTGAACTATGGCTACACCTTC. It codes for CATGINLNYGYTF.

V is TRBV4-1 and J is TRBJ2-1; 7 bases match TRBD1. The CDR3 is made up of 17 amino acids. Germline lookup yields CDR1 MGHRA and CDR2 YSYEKL. V shed 1 base and J 0 bases; nucleotides not matched to a gene: 6. The CDR3 region is CASSQVWGTASYNEQFF. The CDR3 bases are TGCGCCAGCAGCCAAGTTTGGGGGACAGCCTCCTACAATGAGCAGTTCTTC.

In its sample, this clonotype was seen a few times. The chain recombines TRBV7-2 with TRBJ2-2; D unresolved. This CDR3 has 16 amino acids. The germline V gene has CDR1 SGHTA and CDR2 FQGNSA. Trimming cost V 2 bases and J 0 bases, with 10 bases left between them. The CDR3 DNA follows: TGTGCCAGCAGCTTATATCCACCATCGAACACCGGGGAGCTGTTTTTT. Encoded protein: CASSLYPPSNTGELFF.

The chain has TRBV2 and TRBJ1-5; D unclear. CDR3 length: 13 amino acids. Germline-derived CDR1 and CDR2 are SNHLY and FYNNEI. Trimming left V 8 bases short and J 5 bases short, with 13 bases between. CDR3 DNA sequence: TGTGCCAGCGGCAGAGAGGGCGATCAGCCCCAGCATTTT. It translates to CASGREGDQPQHF.

This clonotype was recorded many times. The V gene is TRBV20-1, the J gene TRBJ2-6; D remains ambiguous. CDR3 length: 13 amino acids. Germline V gives CDR1 DFQATT, CDR2 SNEGSKA (reference sequence). Trimming took off 3 bases at V and 0 bases at J, with 3 bases between the two ends. The DNA for the CDR3 is TGCAGTGCTAGTGGCTCTGGGGCCAACGTCCTGACTTTC. Its protein product is CSASGSGANVLTF.

This clonotype has just a few counts. The rearrangement joins TRBV7-9 to TRBJ1-1, with 8 bases lining up with TRBD1. The CDR3 contains 19 residues. In germline, CDR1 is SEHNR, CDR2 FQNEAQ (reference sequence). Losses at the gene ends were 3 bases for V and 1 base for J; bases not matched to a gene: 16. CDR3: CASSFGEMRTGRENTEAFF. CDR3 coding DNA: TGTGCCAGCAGCTTCGGTGAGATGAGGACAGGGAGGGAGAACACTGAAGCTTTCTTT.

This clonotype turned up a few times. The V call is TRBV7-2, the J call TRBJ2-7, with D possibly being TRBD2 (5 bases). The CDR3 loop spans 15 amino acids. Trimming removed 2 bases at V and 5 bases at J, with 16 bases between. CDR1 SGHTA and CDR2 FQGNSA come from the germline V gene. CDR3 protein: CASSLQSSGSDEQYF. CDR3 DNA sequence: TGTGCCAGCAGCTTACAGAGTTCGGGGAGCGACGAGCAGTACTTC.

A word on this clonotype: In this CDR3 the conserved last residue, phenylalanine or tryptophan, is missing, so a read error is likely. The chain employs TRBV28 and TRBJ2-4; 9 bases match TRBD1. The CDR3 is 20 amino acids. With 6 bases clipped from V and 0 bases from J, the junction kept 18 bases outside the gene matches. From germline, CDR1 is MDHEN and CDR2 SYDVKM. The CDR3 bases are TGTGCCAGCAGCCGCAGCAAAGAGACGTGGGGACAGGGAGCCAAAAACATTCAGTACCTC. It is translated as CASSRSKETWGQGAKNIQYL.

This clonotype was recorded many times. The rearrangement joins TRBV7-2 to TRBJ2-1, with D possibly being TRBD1 or TRBD2 (5 bases each). Trimming removed 0 bases from V and 10 bases from J, with 16 bases in between. The V gene's germline CDR1 is SGHTA and CDR2 FQGNSA. CDR3 length equals 15 residues. This CDR3 reads CASSLALGASSEQFF. CDR3 nucleotide sequence: TGTGCCAGCAGCTTAGCTCTCGGGGCTAGCAGCGAGCAGTTCTTC.

This clonotype was counted a single time. The chain combines TRBV30 with TRBJ2-7; TRBD1 aligns across 8 bases. Germline CDR1 is GTSNPN and CDR2 is SVGIG (reference sequence). The CDR3 length is 13 residues. J lost 7 bases, V lost 5 bases, and 10 bases had no gene match. CDR3 sequence: CAWRQGPGREQYF. In DNA, the CDR3 is TGTGCCTGGCGACAGGGGCCCGGCCGGGAGCAGTACTTC.

The chain is built from TRBV30 and TRBJ2-5; the D gene could be TRBD1 or TRBD2 (6 bases each). V lost 4 bases to trimming and J lost 5 bases, with 17 bases between them. The CDR3 runs to 14 residues. Germline CDR1 is GTSNPN and CDR2 is SVGIG (reference sequence). The CDR3 is CAWNEGGPRETQYF. The CDR3 nucleotides are TGTGCCTGGAACGAAGGGGGGCCGAGGGAGACCCAGTACTTC.

This clonotype was seen repeatedly, ten times or more. The genes are TRBV3-1 and TRBJ2-7; TRBD2 matches at 8 bases. The germline V gene has CDR1 LGHDT and CDR2 YNNKEL (reference sequence). Trimming took 4 bases from V and 3 from J; bases not matched to a gene: 5. This CDR3 has 14 residues. The CDR3 here is CASSLRLANYEQYF. For the CDR3, the DNA is TGTGCCAGCAGCCTCCGACTAGCGAACTACGAGCAGTACTTC.

This sequence joins TRBV12-3 or TRBV12-4 and TRBJ2-5; 10 bases map to TRBD1. The V and J ends lost 5 bases and 12 bases, in that order; junction bases with no gene match: 3. CDR3 length: 11 amino acids. The CDR3, as DNA: TGTGCCAGCAGTCCTGGACAGGGGGAGTACTTC. Its translation: CASSPGQGEYF.

V is TRBV4-2 and J is TRBJ2-7, with 9 bases fitting TRBD1. The V gene's germline CDR1 is LGHNA and CDR2 YNFKEQ. This CDR3 region has 14 residues. Trimming removed 5 bases from V and 6 bases from J; junction bases left unmatched: 8. CDR3 coding DNA: TGTGCCAGCAGCTCGACAGGGGGTCCGCGCGAGCAGTACTTC. Protein: CASSSTGGPREQYF.

In its sample, this clonotype was seen a few times. V and J are TRBV7-9 and TRBJ2-5; 7 bases line up with TRBD2. In germline, CDR1 is SEHNR, CDR2 FQNEAQ (reference sequence). This CDR3 spans 14 amino acids. The V and J ends lost 3 bases and 3 bases, in that order; junction bases with no gene match: 4. CDR3 loop: CASSFRDYEETQYF. CDR3 bases: TGTGCCAGCAGCTTCCGGGACTACGAAGAGACCCAGTACTTC.

J is TRBJ2-7 and V is TRBV20-1, with TRBD2 matching over 15 bases. Trimming at V came to 1 base and at J to 0 bases, leaving 1 base not matched to a gene. Germline V CDR1 and CDR2: DFQATT, SNEGSKA (reference sequence). The CDR3 extends over 16 amino acids. CDR3 region: CSARGTSGRASYEQYF. The CDR3 nucleotides read TGCAGTGCTAGAGGGACTAGCGGGAGGGCCTCCTACGAGCAGTACTTC.